Each of the 4 T cell receptor beta chains below was sequenced from the same sample in a study of T cells of healthy individuals. One entry per CDR3 protein results from TCRdb running MiXCR on the 5' RACE reads. The sample consists of tens of thousands of distinct CDR3 sequences, more than 4.5% of them appearing once. All receptors derive from a human donor in good health.

This clonotype occurred many times. In DNA form, the CDR3 reads TGTGCCAGCAGTGAATCCCCCCGACTAGCGGGAGGGATTGATACGCAGTATTTT. This gives the protein CASSESPRLAGGIDTQYF. This chain links TRBV25-1 with TRBJ2-3, with TRBD2 identical over 14 bases. The CDR3 has 18 amino acids. V shed 1 base, J shed 6 bases, and the junction held 9 bases outside the gene matches. Germline V CDR1 and CDR2: MGHDK, SYGVNS.

This clonotype was seen repeatedly, ten times or more. The chain employs TRBV7-6 and TRBJ2-5; 7 nucleotides line up with TRBD2. CDR3 length: 15 amino acids. The germline gives CDR1 SGHVS, CDR2 FNYEAQ. J was trimmed by 4 bases and V by 1 base; bases with no gene match: 6. CDR3 residues: CASSLGRLAVETQYF. As DNA, the CDR3 is TGTGCCAGCAGCTTAGGGCGGCTAGCGGTAGAGACCCAGTACTTC.

This clonotype was recorded at least ten times. The V call is TRBV20-1, the J call TRBJ2-7, with D perhaps matching TRBD1 (5 bases). CDR1 DFQATT and CDR2 SNEGSKA come from the germline V gene (reference sequence). The V gene lost 6 bases and the J gene lost 2 bases, with 11 bases spanning the gap. The CDR3 totals 12 residues. This CDR3 is CSASGPAYEQYF. In DNA form, the CDR3 reads TGCAGTGCCTCAGGGCCAGCCTACGAGCAGTACTTC.

This clonotype was detected only a few times. This sequence joins TRBV2 and TRBJ1-5, with D maybe TRBD1 (5 bases). CDR3 length equals 14 residues. Germline CDR1 reads SNHLY; CDR2 reads FYNNEI. V was trimmed by 2 bases and J by 5 bases, leaving 10 bases between them. CDR3 nucleotides: TGTGCCAGCAGTGAACAGGGCGTAGATCAGCCCCAGCATTTT. Amino acid sequence: CASSEQGVDQPQHF.